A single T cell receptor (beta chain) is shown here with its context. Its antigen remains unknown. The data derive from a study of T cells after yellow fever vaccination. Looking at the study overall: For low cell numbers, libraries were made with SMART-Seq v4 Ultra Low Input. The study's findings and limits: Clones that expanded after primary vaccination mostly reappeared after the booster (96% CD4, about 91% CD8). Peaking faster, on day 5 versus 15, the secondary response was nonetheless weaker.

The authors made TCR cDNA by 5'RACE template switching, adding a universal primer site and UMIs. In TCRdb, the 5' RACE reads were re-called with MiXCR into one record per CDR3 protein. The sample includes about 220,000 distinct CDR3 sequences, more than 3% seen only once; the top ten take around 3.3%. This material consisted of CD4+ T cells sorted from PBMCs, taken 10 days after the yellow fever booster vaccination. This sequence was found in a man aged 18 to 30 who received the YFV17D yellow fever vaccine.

The CDR3 DNA is TGTGCCAGCAGTAAGGGAGCGATTGATCTGTGGTACGAGCAGTACTTC. It encodes CASSKGAIDLWYEQYF. This chain connects TRBV2 to TRBJ2-7; D might be TRBD2 (5 bases). This CDR3 is 16 amino acids long. V was pared by 5 bases and J by 4 bases, with 21 bases between. The germline V gene has CDR1 SNHLY and CDR2 FYNNEI. Looking up the rest from reference TRBV2 and TRBJ2-7 gives the full variable domain: EPEVTQTPSHQVTQMGQEVILRCVPISNHLYFYWYRQILGQKVEFLVSFYNNEISEKSEIFDDQFSVERPDGSNFTLKIRSTKLEDSAMYFCASSKGAIDLWYEQYFGPGTRLTVT.